The 14 T cell receptor beta chains listed next were all sequenced from one sample in a study of blood T cell repertoires in COVID-19 (dated by TCRdb to the early 2020s). Receptor amplification or capture employed the immunoSEQ multiplex PCR assay. TCRdb carries this immuneACCESS record with in-frame sequences only. Its versions omit some clonotypes, under half of them owing to an unresolved V gene in the studies checked, with the rest unexplained. The sample table shows 100,000 to 150,000 clones, and roughly four fifths are seen once. Clones ranked in the top ten supply 5.5% of the sample. Sequencing was done on a sample of peripheral blood. The receptors shown here come from a man aged 55-75 years with acute or convalescent COVID-19.

The rearrangement links TRBV2 to TRBJ2-7; tentatively, D is TRBD1 (5 bases). V shed 2 bases and J shed 0 bases, with 8 bases lying between them. Germline V gene data show CDR1 as SNHLY and CDR2 as FYNNEI. The CDR3 runs 14 residues. For the CDR3, the DNA is TGTGCCAGCAGTGAACAGGGTAGCTCCTACGAGCAGTACTTC. This translates into CASSEQGSSYEQYF.

The rearrangement links TRBV6-5 to TRBJ2-2; D not certain. The V end was cut by 6 bases, the J end by 5 bases, with 13 bases between. CDR1 is MNHEY, CDR2 SVGAGI, per germline. This CDR3 is built from 14 residues. The CDR3 protein is CASSHTPGTGELFF. The CDR3 DNA reads as TGTGCCAGCAGCCACACCCCAGGAACCGGGGAGCTGTTTTTT.

The chain recombines TRBV7-9 with TRBJ2-7; D possibly corresponds to TRBD2 (6 bases). CDR1 is SEHNR, CDR2 FQNEAQ, per germline (reference sequence). With 5 bases removed from V and 5 bases from J, the gap between germline ends came to 10 bases. CDR3 length equals 12 residues. CDR3 in amino acids: CASSPRRDEQYF. As DNA, the CDR3 is TGTGCCAGCAGCCCAAGGAGGGACGAGCAGTACTTC. Together with reference TRBV7-9 and TRBJ2-7, the CDR3 gives the full variable domain: DTGVSQNPRHKITKRGQNVTFRCDPISEHNRLYWYRQTLGQGPEFLTYFQNEAQLEKSRLLSDRFSAERPKGSFSTLEIQRTEQGDSAMYLCASSPRRDEQYFGPGTRLTVT.

The chain couples TRBV3-1 (or the pseudogene TRBV3-2) to TRBJ1-2, with unresolved D. CDR1 LGHDT and CDR2 YNNKEL come from the germline V gene (reference sequence). The CDR3 is made up of 12 amino acids. Between the trimmed V and J ends, which lost 5 bases and 5 bases, there was a span of 9 bases. The CDR3 DNA follows: TGTGCCAGCAGCAATGAGATATATGGCTACACCTTC. Its translation is CASSNEIYGYTF.

Only one count was recorded for this clone. The J gene is TRBJ2-1, the V gene TRBV6-4, with 13 positions matching TRBD2. The CDR3 totals 16 residues. The germline V gene has CDR1 MRHNA and CDR2 SNTAGT. Unmatched junction bases numbered 4, after V lost 4 bases and J lost 4 bases. For the CDR3, the DNA is TGTGCCAGCAGTGCCGAACTAGCGGGGGGGTACAATGAGCAGTTCTTC. Translated, it gives CASSAELAGGYNEQFF.

This clone was counted a single time. This chain connects TRBV3-1 (or the pseudogene TRBV3-2) to TRBJ1-1, with D possibly TRBD1 on 5 matching bases. This CDR3 has 14 amino acids. The germline CDR1 and CDR2 sequences are LGHDT and YNNKEL (reference sequence). V was trimmed by 8 bases and J by 4 bases, leaving 17 bases between them. As DNA, the CDR3 is TGTGCCAGCGGGACCCTCACCGGGGGCACTGAAGCTTTCTTT. Encoded protein: CASGTLTGGTEAFF.

V gene TRBV24-1 combines with J gene TRBJ1-5, with unresolved D. The germline V and J ends were trimmed by 1 base and 2 bases, with 2 bases remaining between them. Per germline, CDR1 KGHDR and CDR2 SFDVKD. CDR3 size: 13 residues. The CDR3 sequence is CATSDFGNQPQHF. CDR3 DNA sequence: TGTGCCACCAGTGATTTCGGCAATCAGCCCCAGCATTTT.

The chain employs TRBV6-1 and TRBJ1-6, with a tentative D call TRBD1 (6 bases). V was clipped by 2 bases and J by 0 bases, with 17 bases between them. The CDR3 is made up of 19 amino acids. Germline V gives CDR1 MNHNS, CDR2 SASEGT. The CDR3 loop is CASSEREAGASSYNSPLHF. The CDR3 DNA reads as TGTGCCAGCAGTGAACGAGAGGCAGGGGCTAGCTCCTATAATTCACCCCTCCACTTT.

Only one count was recorded for this clone. The chain combines TRBV14 with TRBJ1-6, with 7 positions matching TRBD1. V was clipped by 5 bases and J by 17 bases; unmatched bases: 9. The CDR3 sequence is 12 residues long. CDR1 is SGHDN and CDR2 is FVKESK in the germline V gene. CDR3 in amino acids: CASSEQGFSFHF. The CDR3 DNA sequence: TGTGCCAGCAGCGAACAGGGGTTCTCTTTCCACTTT.

The CDR3 sequence: CASSGTIASGSFGDTQYF. CDR3 nucleotide sequence: TGTGCCAGCAGTGGGACCATTGCTAGCGGATCCTTTGGGGATACGCAGTATTTT. This chain uses TRBV25-1 with TRBJ2-3; 7 bases map to TRBD2. V was clipped by 4 bases and J by 6 bases; unmatched bases: 19. CDR1 MGHDK and CDR2 SYGVNS come from the germline V gene. CDR3 length equals 18 residues.

V and J are TRBV30 and TRBJ2-5; D not certain. V lost 1 base and J 5 bases, leaving 11 bases between the germline ends. The CDR3 is made up of 13 amino acids. CDR1 and CDR2 (germline): GTSNPN, SVGIG (reference sequence). CDR3 protein: CAWSAATRETQYF. The CDR3 DNA reads TGTGCCTGGAGTGCAGCGACCCGGGAGACCCAGTACTTC.

This chain uses TRBV2 with TRBJ2-2, with D tentatively TRBD1 (6 bases). The germline V gene encodes CDR1 SNHLY and CDR2 FYNNEI. V was trimmed by 7 bases and J by 1 base, leaving 10 bases between them. The CDR3 is 14 residues long. The CDR3 DNA is TGTGCCAGCAAGGGACAACGGAACACCGGGGAGCTGTTTTTT. Protein sequence: CASKGQRNTGELFF. Supplemented by reference TRBV2 and TRBJ2-2, the full variable domain reads EPEVTQTPSHQVTQMGQEVILRCVPISNHLYFYWYRQILGQKVEFLVSFYNNEISEKSEIFDDQFSVERPDGSNFTLKIRSTKLEDSAMYFCASKGQRNTGELFFGEGSRLTVL.

This clone was picked up a small number of times. The chain uses TRBV18 and TRBJ2-5; 10 nucleotides line up with TRBD2. Germline CDR1 reads KGHSH; CDR2 reads LQKENI. J was trimmed by 1 base and V by 4 bases; bases with no gene match: 3. The CDR3 is 15 amino acids. CDR3 sequence: CASSRRTSGQETQYF. CDR3 bases: TGTGCCAGCTCACGACGGACTAGCGGCCAAGAGACCCAGTACTTC.

V gene TRBV7-8 combines with J gene TRBJ2-6; the D is unclear. Germline CDR1 SGHVS, CDR2 FQNEAQ. V lost 5 bases and J 0 bases, leaving 11 bases between the germline ends. CDR3 length: 16 residues. The CDR3 region is CASSAHGGSGANVLTF. CDR3 bases: TGTGCCAGCAGCGCCCACGGCGGCTCTGGGGCCAACGTCCTGACTTTC.